The entry below describes one TCR beta chain. As yet, its antigen is unknown. Clones were sequenced by immunoSEQ multiplex PCR, and TCRdb holds only the in-frame ones, with some missing. The sample carries 110,000 or so clones, more than 70% recorded once. J lost 1 base, V lost 2 bases, and 10 bases had no gene match. CDR1 is SGHNT and CDR2 is YYREEE in the germline V gene (reference sequence). The CDR3 runs 17 residues. The data originate from a study of T cell responses to AZD1222 COVID-19 vaccine. General observations from the study: Every sample of the repertoires postdated the peak T cell response. Mostly white British, mostly female donors; authors suggested clonal diversity may be underestimated. At study baseline, merely five or six AZD1222 recipients were seropositive.

The analysis combined second doses at about 4 or about 12 weeks. The sequence was obtained from an adult who received the AZD1222 COVID-19 vaccine. This sequence joins TRBV5-4 and TRBJ2-5; 8 nucleotides align to TRBD2. Sequencing was performed on peripheral blood, taken 28 days after the second AZD1222 dose. CDR3 protein: CASSLGGLAGFQETQYF. CDR3 nucleotide sequence: TGTGCCAGCAGCTTAGGAGGGCTAGCGGGTTTCCAAGAGACCCAGTACTTC.